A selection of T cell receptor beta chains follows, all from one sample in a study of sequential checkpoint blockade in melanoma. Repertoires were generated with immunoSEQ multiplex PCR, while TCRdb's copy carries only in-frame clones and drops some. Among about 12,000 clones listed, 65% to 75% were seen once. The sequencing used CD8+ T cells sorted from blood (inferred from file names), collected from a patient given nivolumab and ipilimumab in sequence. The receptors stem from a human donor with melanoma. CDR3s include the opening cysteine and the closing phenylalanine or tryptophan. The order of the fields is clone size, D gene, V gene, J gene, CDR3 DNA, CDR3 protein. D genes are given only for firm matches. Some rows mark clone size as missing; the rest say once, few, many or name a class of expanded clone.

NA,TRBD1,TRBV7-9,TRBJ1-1,TGTGCCAGCAGCCCTCGACAGGGCCCTGAAGCTTTCTTT,CASSPRQGPEAFF
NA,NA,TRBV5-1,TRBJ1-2,TGCGCCAGCAGCTTGGACAGAAACTATGGCTACACCTTC,CASSLDRNYGYTF
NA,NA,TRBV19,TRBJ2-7,TGTGCCAGTAGTGAGACTTATCCCGGCGAGCAGTACTTC,CASSETYPGEQYF
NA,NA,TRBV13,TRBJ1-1,TGTGCCAGCAGCTCCAGGGGAAATGAAGCTTTCTTT,CASSSRGNEAFF
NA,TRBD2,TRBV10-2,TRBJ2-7,TGCGCCAGCAGGGGACTAGCGGGTACCTACGAGCAGTACTTC,CASRGLAGTYEQYF
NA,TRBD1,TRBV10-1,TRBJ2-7,TGCGCCAGCAGCGACAATCCCGGGACAGTTTGGTACGAGCAGTACTTC,CASSDNPGTVWYEQYF
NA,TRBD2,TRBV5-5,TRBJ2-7,TGTGCCAGCAGCTGGGCCCTAGCGGGAGGCGAGCAGTACTTC,CASSWALAGGEQYF
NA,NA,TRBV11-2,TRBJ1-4,TGTGCCAGCAGCCGTAGCCCCAGCGGGGCTACTAGAGAAAAACTGTTTTTT,CASSRSPSGATREKLFF
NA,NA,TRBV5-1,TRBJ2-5,TGCGCCAGCAGCTTGGAGCAGGGGTACGAGACCCAGTACTTC,CASSLEQGYETQYF
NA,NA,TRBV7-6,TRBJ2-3,TGTGCCAGCAGACTATTCCCGGGTGGCACAGATACGCAGTATTTT,CASRLFPGGTDTQYF
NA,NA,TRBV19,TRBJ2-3,TGTGCCAGTAGTATAGATCTACGGGCGCAGTATTTT,CASSIDLRAQYF
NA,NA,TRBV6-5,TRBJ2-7,TGTGCCAGCAGTTATCTACCGATTACGAGCTCCTACGAGCAGTACTTC,CASSYLPITSSYEQYF
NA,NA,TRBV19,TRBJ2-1,TGTGCCAGTAGTATAGTTCAGGGCCCCTACAATGAGCAGTTCTTC,CASSIVQGPYNEQFF
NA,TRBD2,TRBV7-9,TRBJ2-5,TGTGCCAGCAGCTTAAAACGGGGGGGCGGGGAGACCCAGTACTTC,CASSLKRGGGETQYF
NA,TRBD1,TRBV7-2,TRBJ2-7,TGTGCCAGCAGCCCGACAGGGTTTAGATCCTACGAGCAGTACTTC,CASSPTGFRSYEQYF
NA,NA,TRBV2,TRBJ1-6,TGTGCCAGCAGTGGACGGTCTAGGAGGAATTCACCCCTCCACTTT,CASSGRSRRNSPLHF
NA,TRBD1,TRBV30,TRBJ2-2,TGTGCCTGGAGCGTCCCGGGACAGGGGCTGGGGGACACCGGGGAGCTGTTTTTT,CAWSVPGQGLGDTGELFF
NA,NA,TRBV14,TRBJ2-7,TGTGCCAGCAGCCCGCTCCCCTACGAGCGGTACTTC,CASSPLPYERYF
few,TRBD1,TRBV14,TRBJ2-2,TGTGCCAGCAGCCAAGTCGGACAGGGGTGGACTGACACCGGGGAGCTGTTTTTT,CASSQVGQGWTDTGELFF
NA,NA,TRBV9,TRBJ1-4,TGTGCCAGCAGCCCCCCCGCGGATAGAGAAAAACTGTTTTTT,CASSPPADREKLFF
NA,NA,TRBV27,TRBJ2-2,TGTGCCAGCAGTTTCGGCGGGTACACCGGGGAGCTGTTTTTT,CASSFGGYTGELFF
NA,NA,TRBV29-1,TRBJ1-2,TGCAGCGTTGACCAGGGGCGGTATGGCTACACCTTC,CSVDQGRYGYTF
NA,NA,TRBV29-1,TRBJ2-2,TGCAGCTTTCCCGGAGAGGCCGGGGAGCTGTTTTTT,CSFPGEAGELFF
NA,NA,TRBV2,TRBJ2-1,TGTGCCAGCAGGCGGGGCCCCAGCTCCTACAATGAGCAGTTCTTC,CASRRGPSSYNEQFF
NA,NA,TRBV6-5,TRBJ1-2,TGTGCCAGCAGTTACGCCAAGGGGGAGGGCTACACCTTC,CASSYAKGEGYTF
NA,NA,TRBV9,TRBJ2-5,TGTGCCAGCAGCGGTGGGAGGGAGACCCAGTACTTC,CASSGGRETQYF
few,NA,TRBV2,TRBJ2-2,TGTGCCAGCAGTGAAAGGCGGACGAACACCGGGGAGCTGTTTTTT,CASSERRTNTGELFF
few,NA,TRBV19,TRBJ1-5,TGTGCCAGTAGTGAGGGACATATTAGCAATCAGCCCCAGCATTTT,CASSEGHISNQPQHF
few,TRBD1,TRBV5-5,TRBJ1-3,TGTGCCAGCAGACGGGGACAGGGAAGTGGAAACACCATATATTTT,CASRRGQGSGNTIYF
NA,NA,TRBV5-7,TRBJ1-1,TGTGCCAGCAGCTTGGACGGGATTGAGACTGAAGCTTTCTTT,CASSLDGIETEAFF
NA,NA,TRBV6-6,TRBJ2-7,TGTGCCAGCAAAGGCAGGGGTTTATCCTACGAGCAGTACTTC,CASKGRGLSYEQYF
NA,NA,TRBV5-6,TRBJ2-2,TGTGCCAGCAGCTTGGCCTCCGGGGAGCTGTTTTTT,CASSLASGELFF
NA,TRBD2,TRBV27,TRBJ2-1,TGTGCCACCCGCCTGGCTAGCGGGGACCACAATGAGCAGTTCTTC,CATRLASGDHNEQFF
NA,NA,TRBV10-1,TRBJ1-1,TGCGCCAGCAGTGATACCGGGAACACTGAAGCTTTCTTT,CASSDTGNTEAFF
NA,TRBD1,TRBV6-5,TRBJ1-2,TGTGCCAGCAGTTTCCACGGACAGGGGATGGATGGCTACACCTTC,CASSFHGQGMDGYTF
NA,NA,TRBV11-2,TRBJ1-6,TGTGCCAGCAGCTTAGATTACAGGGAAAATTCACCCCTCCACTTT,CASSLDYRENSPLHF
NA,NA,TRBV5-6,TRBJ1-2,TGTGCCAGCAGCTTGGCCAAACACAGTAGAGCTAACTATGGCTACACCTTC,CASSLAKHSRANYGYTF
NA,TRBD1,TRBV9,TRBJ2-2,TGTGCCAGCAGCTTGACAGGGGAACGGAACACCGGGGAGCTGTTTTTT,CASSLTGERNTGELFF
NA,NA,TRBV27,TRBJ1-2,TGTGCCAGCAGTTTCGGGCAGGGTGGCTATGGCTACACCTTC,CASSFGQGGYGYTF
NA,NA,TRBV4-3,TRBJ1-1,TGCGCCAGCAGCCAGATGGGGGGGCCGAACACTGAAGCTTTCTTT,CASSQMGGPNTEAFF
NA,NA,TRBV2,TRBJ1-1,TGTGCCAGCAGTGAAACTCGAAGTACCACTGAAGCTTTCTTT,CASSETRSTTEAFF
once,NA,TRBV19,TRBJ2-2,TGTGCCAGTAGTCCTGGACCAGGGTTCACCGGGGAGCTGTTTTTT,CASSPGPGFTGELFF
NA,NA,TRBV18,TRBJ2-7,TGTGCCAGCTCACAGAGCTCCTACGAGCAGTACTTC,CASSQSSYEQYF
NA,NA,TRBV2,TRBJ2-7,TGTGCCAGCTCCCCACGGGATGGCCTTACCTACGAGCAGTACTTC,CASSPRDGLTYEQYF
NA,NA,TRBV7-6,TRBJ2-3,TGTGCCAGCAGCCGTGGACGGTTCTCTTACCTCGGAGGTACGCAGTATTTT,CASSRGRFSYLGGTQYF
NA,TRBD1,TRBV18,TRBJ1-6,TGTGCCAGCTCACCGTCCCGGGACAGGGTTGGGTCCTATAATTCACCCCTCCACTTT,CASSPSRDRVGSYNSPLHF
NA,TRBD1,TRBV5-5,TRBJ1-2,TGTGCCAGCAGCTTGCTACAGGGGTCTCAAGATGGCTACACCTTC,CASSLLQGSQDGYTF
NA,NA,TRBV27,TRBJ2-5,TGTGCCAGCAGTTTCATAGCGGACCAAGAGACCCAGTACTTC,CASSFIADQETQYF
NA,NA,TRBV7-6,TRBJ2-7,TGTGCCAGCAGCTTAGCTAACGGGGGCTACGAGCAGTACTTC,CASSLANGGYEQYF